This TCR beta chain is from a study of blood T cell repertoires in COVID-19. This CDR3 region has 14 residues. Looked up from germline, CDR1 is MNHEY and CDR2 is SMNVEV (reference sequence). V was clipped by 7 bases and J by 9 bases, with 16 bases between them. Repertoires were generated with immunoSEQ multiplex PCR, while TCRdb's copy carries only in-frame clones and drops some. The sample lists about 200,000 clones; around 84% were seen once. This clone qualifies as medium-sized. Researchers sorted participants into cohorts using their self-reported clinical history. The sample was PBMCs or T cells enriched from blood (not recorded which). The chain carries TRBV27 and TRBJ1-6; tentatively, D is TRBD1 (5 bases). The source of this sequence is a woman between 40 and 50 years old with acute COVID-19. CDR3 in amino acids: CASIPGTGASPLHF. CDR3 sequence (DNA): TGTGCCAGCATACCGGGGACTGGCGCTTCACCCCTCCACTTT.